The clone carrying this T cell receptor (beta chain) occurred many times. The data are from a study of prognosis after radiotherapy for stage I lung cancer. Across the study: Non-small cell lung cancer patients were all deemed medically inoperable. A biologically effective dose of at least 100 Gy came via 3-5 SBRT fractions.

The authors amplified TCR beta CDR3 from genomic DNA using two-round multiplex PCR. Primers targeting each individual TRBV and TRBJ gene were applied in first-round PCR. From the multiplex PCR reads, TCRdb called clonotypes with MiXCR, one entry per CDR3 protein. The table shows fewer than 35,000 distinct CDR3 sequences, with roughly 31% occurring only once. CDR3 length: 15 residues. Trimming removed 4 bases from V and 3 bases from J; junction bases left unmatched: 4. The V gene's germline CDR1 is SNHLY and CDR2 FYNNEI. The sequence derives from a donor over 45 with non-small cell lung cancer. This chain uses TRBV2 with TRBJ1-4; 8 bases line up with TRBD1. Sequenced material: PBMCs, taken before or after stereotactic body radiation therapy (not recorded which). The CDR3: CASSVQGAANEKLFF. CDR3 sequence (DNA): TGTGCCAGCAGTGTCCAGGGGGCGGCTAATGAAAAACTGTTTTTT.